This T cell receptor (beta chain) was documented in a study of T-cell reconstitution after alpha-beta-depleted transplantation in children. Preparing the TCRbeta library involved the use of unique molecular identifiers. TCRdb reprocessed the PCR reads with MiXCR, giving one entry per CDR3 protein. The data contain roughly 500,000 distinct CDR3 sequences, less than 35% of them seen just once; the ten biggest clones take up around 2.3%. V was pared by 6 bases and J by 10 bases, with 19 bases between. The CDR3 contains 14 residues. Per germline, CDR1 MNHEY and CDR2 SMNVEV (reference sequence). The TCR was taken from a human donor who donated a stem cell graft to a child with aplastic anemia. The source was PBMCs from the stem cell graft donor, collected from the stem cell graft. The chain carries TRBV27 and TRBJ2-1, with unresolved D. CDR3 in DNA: TGTGCCAGCAGGACCCCACAGCGCCCGCGGGAGCAGTTCTTC. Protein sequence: CASRTPQRPREQFF.